The 7 T cell receptor beta chains reported below all come from one sample, sequenced in a study of cytomegalovirus exposure and HLA in healthy donors. The study ran its PCR with 60 Vbeta and 13 Jbeta primers. Data came from immunoSEQ multiplex PCR; TCRdb stores just in-frame clones and leaves some out. The sample has about 190,000 clones; approximately 78% are singletons. Specimen: PBMCs. These receptors were collected from a woman aged 18-29 years in good health and CMV-seronegative.

The chain carries TRBV7-9 and TRBJ2-7, with 8 bases identical to TRBD2. CDR1 and CDR2 from the germline V gene are SEHNR and FQNEAQ (reference sequence). This CDR3 has 14 amino acids. The junction had 6 bases not matched to a gene; V was cut back by 4 bases and J by 4 bases. The CDR3 bases are TGTGCCAGCAGCTCCGGGACTAGTTTTTACGAGCAGTACTTC. This codes for CASSSGTSFYEQYF.

Remarks on this clone: The junction departs from germline at one end; a sequencing error may be responsible. The rearrangement joins TRBV9 to TRBJ1-5, with D perhaps TRBD1 (5 bases). Germline V gene lookup returns CDR1 SGDLS and CDR2 YYNGEE. This CDR3 region has 14 residues. This chain's CDR3 is CVSSVEEGNQPQHF. The DNA for the CDR3 is TGTGTCAGCAGCGTAGAGGAGGGGAATCAGCCCCAGCATTTT.

The chain recombines TRBV5-1 with TRBJ2-1; 12 bases align to TRBD2. J lost 5 bases, V lost 9 bases, and 9 bases had no gene match. CDR1 SGHRS and CDR2 YFSETQ come from the germline V gene. CDR3 length equals 15 residues. DNA for the CDR3: TGCGCCACCAGGACTAGCGGGGATACTCACAATGAGCAGTTCTTC. It specifies CATRTSGDTHNEQFF.

Only one count was recorded for this clone. This sequence joins TRBV6-5 and TRBJ1-3, with D unresolved. Deletions cut 3 bases from V and 4 bases from J, with 13 bases between. The CDR3 covers 15 residues. Germline V gives CDR1 MNHEY, CDR2 SVGAGI. For the CDR3, the DNA is TGTGCCAGCAGTTATGGGTCGGGGAGCGGAAACACCATATATTTT. Translation: CASSYGSGSGNTIYF.

This sequence joins TRBV18 and TRBJ2-7; D is possibly TRBD2 (5 bases). In germline, CDR1 is KGHSH, CDR2 LQKENI. The CDR3 contains 13 residues. Trimming left V 5 bases short and J 2 bases short, with 10 bases between. This chain's CDR3 is CASSSDGAYEQYF. DNA of the CDR3: TGTGCCAGCTCATCGGACGGGGCCTACGAGCAGTACTTC.

This clone was seen more than once but under ten times. The CDR3 DNA is TGTGCCAGCACCCCATTGTTCGGGGAAAACACTGAAGCTTTCTTT. It encodes CASTPLFGENTEAFF. The chain carries TRBV6-6 and TRBJ1-1, with D hard to call. The CDR3 covers 15 residues. Trimming cost V 7 bases and J 2 bases, with 17 bases left between them. The V gene's germline CDR1 is MNHNY and CDR2 SVGAGI (reference sequence).

The chain joins TRBV18 to TRBJ2-1, with D tentatively TRBD1 (5 bases). From germline, CDR1 is KGHSH and CDR2 LQKENI. The V end was cut by 8 bases, the J end by 2 bases, with 16 bases between. This CDR3 has 15 residues. The CDR3 nucleotides are TGTGCCAGCACCCGTGACAGAGAGACCTACAATGAGCAGTTCTTC. This translates into CASTRDRETYNEQFF.